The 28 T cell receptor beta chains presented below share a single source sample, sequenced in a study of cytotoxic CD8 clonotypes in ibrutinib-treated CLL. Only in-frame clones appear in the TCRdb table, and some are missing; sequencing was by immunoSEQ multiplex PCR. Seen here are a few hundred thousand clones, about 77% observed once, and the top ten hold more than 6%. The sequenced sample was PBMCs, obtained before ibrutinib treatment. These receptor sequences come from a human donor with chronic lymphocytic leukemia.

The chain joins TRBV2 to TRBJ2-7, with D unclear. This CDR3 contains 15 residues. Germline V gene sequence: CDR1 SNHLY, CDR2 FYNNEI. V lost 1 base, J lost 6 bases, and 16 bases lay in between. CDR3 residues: CASSEGRSEGLEQYF. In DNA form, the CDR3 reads TGTGCCAGCAGTGAAGGTCGGTCGGAAGGGCTCGAGCAGTACTTC.

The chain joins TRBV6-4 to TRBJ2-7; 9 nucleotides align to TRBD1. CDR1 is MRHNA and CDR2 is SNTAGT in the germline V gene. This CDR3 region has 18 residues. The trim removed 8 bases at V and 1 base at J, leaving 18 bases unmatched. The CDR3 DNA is TGTGCCAGCCCCTCGGGACAGGGTGACTATAAGGGTTCCTACGAGCAGTACTTC. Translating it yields CASPSGQGDYKGSYEQYF.

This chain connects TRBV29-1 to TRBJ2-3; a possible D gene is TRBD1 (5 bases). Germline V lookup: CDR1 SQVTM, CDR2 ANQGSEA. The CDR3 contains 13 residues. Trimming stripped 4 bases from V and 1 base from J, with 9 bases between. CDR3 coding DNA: TGCAGCGTTGTAGGGGATCGCACAGATACGCAGTATTTT. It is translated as CSVVGDRTDTQYF.

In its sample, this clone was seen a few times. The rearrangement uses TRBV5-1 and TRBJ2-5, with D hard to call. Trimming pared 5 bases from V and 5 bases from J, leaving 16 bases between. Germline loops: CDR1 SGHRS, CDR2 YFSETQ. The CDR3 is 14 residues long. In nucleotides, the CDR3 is TGCGCCAGCAGACTCCACGCGATGGAGGAGACCCAGTACTTC. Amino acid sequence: CASRLHAMEETQYF.

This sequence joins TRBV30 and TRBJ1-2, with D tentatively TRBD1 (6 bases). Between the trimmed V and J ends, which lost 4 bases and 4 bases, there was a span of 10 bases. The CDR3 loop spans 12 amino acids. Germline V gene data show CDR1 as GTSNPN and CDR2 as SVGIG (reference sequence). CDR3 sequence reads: CAWTQGLYGYTF. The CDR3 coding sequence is TGTGCCTGGACACAGGGACTCTATGGCTACACCTTC. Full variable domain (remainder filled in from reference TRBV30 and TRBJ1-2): SQTIHQWPATLVQPVGSPLSLECTVEGTSNPNLYWYRQAAGRGLQLLFYSVGIGQISSEVPQNLSASRPQDRQFILSSKKLLLSDSGFYLCAWTQGLYGYTFGSGTRLTVV.

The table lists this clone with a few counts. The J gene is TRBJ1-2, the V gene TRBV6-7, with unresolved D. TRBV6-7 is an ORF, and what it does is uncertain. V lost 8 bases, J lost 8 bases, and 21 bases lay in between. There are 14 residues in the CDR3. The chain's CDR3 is CASSVLGQLRGYTF. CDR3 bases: TGTGCCAGCTCTGTCTTGGGCCAACTGCGGGGCTACACCTTC.

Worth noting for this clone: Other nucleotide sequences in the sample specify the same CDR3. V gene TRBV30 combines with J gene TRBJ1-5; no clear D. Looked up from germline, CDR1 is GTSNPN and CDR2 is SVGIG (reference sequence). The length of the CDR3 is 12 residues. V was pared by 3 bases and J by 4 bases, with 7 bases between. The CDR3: CAWSDGNQPQHF. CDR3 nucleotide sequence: TGTGCCTGGAGCGACGGGAATCAGCCCCAGCATTTT.

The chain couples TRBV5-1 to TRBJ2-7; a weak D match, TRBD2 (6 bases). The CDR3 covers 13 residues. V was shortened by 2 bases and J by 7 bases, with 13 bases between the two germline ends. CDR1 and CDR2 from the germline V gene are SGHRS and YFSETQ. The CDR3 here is CASSLAGTPEQYF. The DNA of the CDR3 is TGCGCCAGCAGCTTAGCCGGGACTCCGGAGCAGTACTTC.

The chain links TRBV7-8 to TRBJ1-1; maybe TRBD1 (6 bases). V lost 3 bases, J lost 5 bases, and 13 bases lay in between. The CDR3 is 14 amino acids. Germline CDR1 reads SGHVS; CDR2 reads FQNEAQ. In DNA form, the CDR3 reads TGTGCCAGCAGCTTGCAGGGGCTGGCGACTGAAGCTTTCTTT. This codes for CASSLQGLATEAFF.

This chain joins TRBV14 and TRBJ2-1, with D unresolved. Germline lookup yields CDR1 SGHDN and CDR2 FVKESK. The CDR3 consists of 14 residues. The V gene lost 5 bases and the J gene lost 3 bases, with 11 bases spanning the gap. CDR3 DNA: TGTGCCAGCAGCTCGTGGGGAATCTACAATGAGCAGTTCTTC. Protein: CASSSWGIYNEQFF.

The DNA for the CDR3 is TGCGCCAGCCACCTAGGGGGCCCCATGAACACTGAAGCTTTCTTT. It codes for CASHLGGPMNTEAFF. V is TRBV23-1 and J is TRBJ1-1; 7 bases match TRBD1. TRBV23-1 belongs to the ORF category, with a function that is uncertain. The V and J ends lost 8 bases and 0 bases, in that order; junction bases with no gene match: 9. The CDR3 has 15 amino acids.

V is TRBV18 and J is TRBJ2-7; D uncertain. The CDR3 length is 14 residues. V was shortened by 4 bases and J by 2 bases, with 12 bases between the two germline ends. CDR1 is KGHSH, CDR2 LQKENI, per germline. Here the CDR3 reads CASSLPGAPYEQYF. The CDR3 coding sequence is TGTGCCAGCTCACTACCGGGCGCCCCCTACGAGCAGTACTTC.

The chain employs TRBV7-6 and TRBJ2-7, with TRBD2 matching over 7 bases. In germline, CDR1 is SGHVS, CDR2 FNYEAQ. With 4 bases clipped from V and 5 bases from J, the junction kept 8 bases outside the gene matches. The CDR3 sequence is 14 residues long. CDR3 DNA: TGTGCCAGCAGCTCGCCATCAGCGGGGAACGAGCAGTACTTC. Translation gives CASSSPSAGNEQYF.

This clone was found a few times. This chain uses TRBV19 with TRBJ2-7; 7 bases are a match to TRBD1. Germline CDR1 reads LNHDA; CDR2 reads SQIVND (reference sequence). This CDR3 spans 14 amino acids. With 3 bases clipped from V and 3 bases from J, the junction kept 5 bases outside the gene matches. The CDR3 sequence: CASSIMTGNYEQYF. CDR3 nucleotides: TGTGCCAGTAGTATTATGACAGGGAACTACGAGCAGTACTTC.

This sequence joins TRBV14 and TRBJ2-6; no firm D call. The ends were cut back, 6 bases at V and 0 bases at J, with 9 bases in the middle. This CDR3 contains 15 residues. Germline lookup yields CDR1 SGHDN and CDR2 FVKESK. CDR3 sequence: CASRRKLSGANVLTF. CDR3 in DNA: TGTGCCAGCAGGCGGAAGCTCTCTGGGGCCAACGTCCTGACTTTC.

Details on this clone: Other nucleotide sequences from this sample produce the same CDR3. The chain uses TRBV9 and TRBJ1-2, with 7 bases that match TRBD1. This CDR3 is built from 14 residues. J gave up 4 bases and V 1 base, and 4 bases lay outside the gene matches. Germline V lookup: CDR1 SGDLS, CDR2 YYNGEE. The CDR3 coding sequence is TGTGCCAGCAGCGTAAGACAGGGTACCTATGGCTACACCTTC. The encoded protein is CASSVRQGTYGYTF.

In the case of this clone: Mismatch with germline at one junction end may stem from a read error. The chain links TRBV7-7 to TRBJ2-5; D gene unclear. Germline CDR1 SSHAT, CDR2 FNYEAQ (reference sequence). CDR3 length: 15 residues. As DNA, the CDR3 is TGTGCTAGCAGCTCCATAGGACGGTCACAAGAGACCCAGTACTTC. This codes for CASSSIGRSQETQYF.

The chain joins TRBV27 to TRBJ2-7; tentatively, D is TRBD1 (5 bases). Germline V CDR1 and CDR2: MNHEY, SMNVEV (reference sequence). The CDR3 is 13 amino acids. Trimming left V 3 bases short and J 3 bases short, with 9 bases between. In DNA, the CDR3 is TGTGCCAGCAGTTTTCTGACAGACTACGAGCAGTACTTC. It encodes CASSFLTDYEQYF.

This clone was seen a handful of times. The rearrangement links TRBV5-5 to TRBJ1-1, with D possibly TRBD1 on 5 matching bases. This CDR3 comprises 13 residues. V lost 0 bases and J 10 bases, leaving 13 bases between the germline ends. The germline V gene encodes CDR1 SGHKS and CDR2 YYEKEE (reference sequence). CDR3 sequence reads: CASSLEQAPRAFF. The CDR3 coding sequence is TGTGCCAGCAGCTTGGAACAGGCGCCACGAGCTTTCTTT.

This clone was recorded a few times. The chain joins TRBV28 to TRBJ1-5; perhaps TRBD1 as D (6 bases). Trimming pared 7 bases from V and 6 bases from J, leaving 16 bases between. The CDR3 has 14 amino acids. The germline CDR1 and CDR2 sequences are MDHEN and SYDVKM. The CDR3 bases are TGTGCCAGCACCTATTTGGGGGGCAGTCAGCCCCAGCATTTT. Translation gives CASTYLGGSQPQHF.

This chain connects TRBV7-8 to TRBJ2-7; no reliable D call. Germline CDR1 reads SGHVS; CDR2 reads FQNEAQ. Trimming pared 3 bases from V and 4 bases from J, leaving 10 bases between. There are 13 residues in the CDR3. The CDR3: CASSLAPVYEQYF. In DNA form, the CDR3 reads TGTGCCAGCAGCTTGGCCCCGGTTTACGAGCAGTACTTC.

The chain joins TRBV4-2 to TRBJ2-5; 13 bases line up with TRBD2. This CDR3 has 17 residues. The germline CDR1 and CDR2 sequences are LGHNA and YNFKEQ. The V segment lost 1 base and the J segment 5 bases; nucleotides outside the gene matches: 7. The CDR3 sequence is CASSQVGLAGLFETQYF. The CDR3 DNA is TGTGCCAGCAGCCAAGTGGGACTAGCGGGATTATTTGAGACCCAGTACTTC.

CDR3: CASRLYRGDSSGANVLTF. The CDR3 coding sequence is TGTGCCAGCAGACTATATCGGGGGGATAGCTCTGGGGCCAACGTCCTGACTTTC. The V call is TRBV7-8, the J call TRBJ2-6, with 7 bases that match TRBD2. The CDR3 is 18 amino acids. The trim removed 6 bases at V and 0 bases at J, leaving 11 bases unmatched. Germline loops: CDR1 SGHVS, CDR2 FQNEAQ.

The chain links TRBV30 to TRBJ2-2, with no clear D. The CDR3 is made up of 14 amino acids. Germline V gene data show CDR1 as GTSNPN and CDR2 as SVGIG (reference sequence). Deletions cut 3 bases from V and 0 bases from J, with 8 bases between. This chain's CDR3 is CAWSDLSNTGELFF. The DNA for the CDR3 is TGTGCCTGGAGCGACTTGTCGAACACCGGGGAGCTGTTTTTT.

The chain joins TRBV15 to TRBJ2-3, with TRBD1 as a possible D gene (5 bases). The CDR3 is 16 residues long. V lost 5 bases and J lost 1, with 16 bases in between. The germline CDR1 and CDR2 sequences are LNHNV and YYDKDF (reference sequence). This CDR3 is CATSPRGWQRTDTQYF. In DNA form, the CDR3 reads TGTGCCACCAGCCCAAGGGGTTGGCAGCGCACAGATACGCAGTATTTT.

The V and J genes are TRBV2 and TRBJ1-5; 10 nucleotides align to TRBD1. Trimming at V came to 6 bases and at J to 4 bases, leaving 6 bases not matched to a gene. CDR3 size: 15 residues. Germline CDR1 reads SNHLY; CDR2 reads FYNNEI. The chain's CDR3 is CASRTGQGDNQPQHF. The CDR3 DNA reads TGTGCCAGCAGGACCGGACAGGGGGATAATCAGCCCCAGCATTTT.

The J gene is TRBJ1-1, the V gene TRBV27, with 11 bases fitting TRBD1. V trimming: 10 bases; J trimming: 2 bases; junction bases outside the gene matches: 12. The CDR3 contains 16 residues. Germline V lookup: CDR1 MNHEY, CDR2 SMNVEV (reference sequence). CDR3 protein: CATLRKGQGVNTEAFF. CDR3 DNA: TGTGCCACCTTGAGGAAGGGACAGGGGGTTAACACTGAAGCTTTCTTT.

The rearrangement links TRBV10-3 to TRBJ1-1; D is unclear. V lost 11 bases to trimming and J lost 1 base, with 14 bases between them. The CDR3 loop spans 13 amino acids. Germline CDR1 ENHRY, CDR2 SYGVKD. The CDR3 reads CAVSDPWNTEAFF. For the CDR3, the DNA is TGTGCCGTAAGTGACCCCTGGAACACTGAAGCTTTCTTT.